This section outlines one T cell receptor beta chain sequence together with its context. Its antigen is currently unknown. These data belong to a study of T-cell reconstitution after alpha-beta-depleted transplantation in children. Study-level findings and limits: Roughly two months post-transplant, alpha-beta T cells reportedly originated from several hundred graft clones that had expanded. Newly generated T cells supplied most T-cell counts and diversity one year post-transplant.

Unique molecular identifiers were used to barcode this TCRbeta library. Each CDR3 protein gets one entry after TCRdb re-called the PCR reads with MiXCR. The profile shows approximately 270,000 distinct CDR3 sequences, roughly a quarter of them singletons. This CDR3 spans 14 amino acids. Per the germline V gene, CDR1 is LGHDT and CDR2 is YNNKEL (reference sequence). V was cut by 9 bases and J by 3 bases, with 14 bases left in between. This sample comprised PBMCs, mostly from graft donor cells, obtained 360 days after TCRalphabeta/CD19-depleted stem cell transplant. The chain joins TRBV3-1 to TRBJ2-2; D is perhaps TRBD2 (5 bases). The origin of this receptor is a female patient between 2 and 15 years old who had a stem cell transplant for congenital amegakaryocytic thrombocytopenia, so the T cells may come from the graft donor. CDR3 DNA: TGTGCCAGTAAACTTTGGGGAGACACCGGGGAGCTGTTTTTT. Its translation is CASKLWGDTGELFF.